The 6 T cell receptor beta chains below come from one sample, sequenced in a study of T cells in Graves' hyperthyroidism and ophthalmopathy. RNA transcripts provided the source from which TCR beta CDR3 regions were amplified. HTBI primers were used for first-round RT-PCR of the TCR CDR3. TCRdb itself ran the multiplex PCR reads through MiXCR, one entry per CDR3 protein. Of 500,000 to 700,000 distinct CDR3 sequences in the sample, around 17% are singletons; the top ten hold roughly 18%. The sequenced sample consisted of blood. The receptors derive from a woman aged 18-29 years with Graves' hyperthyroidism.

The rearrangement joins TRBV19 to TRBJ1-4; 7 bases are a match to TRBD1. J gave up 3 bases and V 8 bases, and 6 bases lay outside the gene matches. The CDR3 is 14 residues long. Germline V lookup: CDR1 LNHDA, CDR2 SQIVND (reference sequence). This CDR3 reads CASLDRASNEKLFF. The CDR3 coding sequence is TGTGCCAGTCTCGACAGGGCGTCTAATGAAAAACTGTTTTTT.

This clonotype was observed a few times. The chain employs TRBV7-9 and TRBJ1-2; D perhaps matches TRBD1 (6 bases). Trimming pared 2 bases from V and 2 bases from J, leaving 9 bases between. Germline loops: CDR1 SEHNR, CDR2 FQNEAQ (reference sequence). This CDR3 region has 14 residues. The CDR3 region is CASSLRTVNYGYTF. The CDR3 DNA sequence: TGTGCCAGCAGCTTAAGGACAGTAAACTATGGCTACACCTTC.

This chain joins TRBV20-1 and TRBJ1-2, with D unclear. The CDR3 is made up of 14 amino acids. V dropped 4 bases and J dropped 2 bases, with 14 bases sitting between them. CDR1 is DFQATT and CDR2 is SNEGSKA in the germline V gene (reference sequence). The CDR3 is CSANLRATNYGYTF. CDR3 nucleotide sequence: TGCAGTGCTAACCTTAGGGCGACGAACTATGGCTACACCTTC.

The chain combines TRBV19 with TRBJ1-6; perhaps TRBD1 as D (5 bases). With 9 bases removed from V and 7 bases from J, the gap between germline ends came to 13 bases. This CDR3 contains 13 residues. Germline V gene data show CDR1 as LNHDA and CDR2 as SQIVND (reference sequence). For the CDR3, the DNA is TGTGCCAGCCGGGACCCTGGGAATTCACCCCTCCACTTT. Residues: CASRDPGNSPLHF.

Only a few counts were recorded for this clonotype. The gene calls are TRBV20-1 and TRBJ1-2, with D perhaps matching TRBD1 (6 bases). The V end lost 6 bases, the J end lost 4 bases, and 15 bases lay between the germline ends. CDR3 length: 13 residues. Germline V gene sequence: CDR1 DFQATT, CDR2 SNEGSKA (reference sequence). As DNA, the CDR3 is TGCAGTGCCCCAACGGACAGATTCTATGGCTACACCTTC. Translation: CSAPTDRFYGYTF.

This clonotype was observed many times. This chain connects TRBV12-3 or TRBV12-4 to TRBJ1-2; D gene ambiguous. The CDR3 has 14 amino acids. Between the trimmed V and J ends, which lost 3 bases and 1 base, there was a span of 9 bases. The CDR3 region has the DNA TGTGCCAGCAGTTTCAACGGGGTTAACTATGGCTACACCTTC. Its translation is CASSFNGVNYGYTF.